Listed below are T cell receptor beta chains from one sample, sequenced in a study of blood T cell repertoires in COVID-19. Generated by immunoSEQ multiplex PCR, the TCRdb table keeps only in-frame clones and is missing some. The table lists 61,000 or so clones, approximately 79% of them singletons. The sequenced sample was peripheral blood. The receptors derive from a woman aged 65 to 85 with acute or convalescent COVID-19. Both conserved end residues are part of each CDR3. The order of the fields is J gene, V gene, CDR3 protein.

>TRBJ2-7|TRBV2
CASSGIRWRFEQYF
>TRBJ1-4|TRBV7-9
CASSPGATNEKLFF
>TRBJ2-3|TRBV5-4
CASSWAMGQNTDTQYF
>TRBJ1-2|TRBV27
CASSLFNRGDYGYTF
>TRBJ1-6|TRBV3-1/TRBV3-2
CATANWGDNNSPLHF
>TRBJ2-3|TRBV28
CASSLGLGSDTQYF
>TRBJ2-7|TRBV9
CASSALREQYF
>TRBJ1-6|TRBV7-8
CASSPRPQGNSPLHF
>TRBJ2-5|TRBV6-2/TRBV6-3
CASSYSLRWETQYF
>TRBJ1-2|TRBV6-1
CASSEQAGPYGYTF
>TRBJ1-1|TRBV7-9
CASSHGTANTEAFF
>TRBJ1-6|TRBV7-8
CASTSTGLWSSPLHF
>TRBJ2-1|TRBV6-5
CASTPTSSREQFF
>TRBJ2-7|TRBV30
CAADSGGRREQYF
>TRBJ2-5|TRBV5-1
CASSLTDSSRETQYF
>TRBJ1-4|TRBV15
CATSREPGGPGEKLFF
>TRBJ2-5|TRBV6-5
CASSPGSGETQYF
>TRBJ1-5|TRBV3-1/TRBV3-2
CASSQAGDGNQPQHF
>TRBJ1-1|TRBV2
CASTRDTLAEAFF
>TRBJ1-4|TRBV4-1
CASSQDGRDNEKLFF
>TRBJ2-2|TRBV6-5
CASIPGNSGELFF
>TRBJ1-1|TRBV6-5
CASSPNSGGGTEAFF
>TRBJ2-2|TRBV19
CASSLGGNTGELFF
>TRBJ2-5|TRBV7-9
CASSSPRGGEETQYF
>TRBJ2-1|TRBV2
CASSIARSSYNEQFF
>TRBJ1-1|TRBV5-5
CASSVTGGGEAFF
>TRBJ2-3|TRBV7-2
CASSSPPGTSTADTQYF
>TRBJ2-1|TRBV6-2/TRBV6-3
CASSSRVVVRGNEQFF
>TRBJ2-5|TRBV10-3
CAISASGVGETQYF
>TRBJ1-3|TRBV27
CASSLSAGAGNTIYF
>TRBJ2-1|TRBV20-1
CSAWAGNEQFF
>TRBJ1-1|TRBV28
CASSPDVGTMNTEAFF
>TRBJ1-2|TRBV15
CATSREQGAGGYTF
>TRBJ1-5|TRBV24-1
CATGGAGNQPQHF
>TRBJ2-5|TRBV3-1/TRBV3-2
CASSQGSSSGGVQETQYF
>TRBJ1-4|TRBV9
CASSVTGNGEKLFF
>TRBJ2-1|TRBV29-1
CSVHRGPYNEQFF